Below, 26 T cell receptor beta chains from the same sample are listed, as sequenced in a study of human T cells and chemical hapten exposure. TCRdb re-called the RACE reads with MiXCR, one entry per CDR3 protein. The sample gives about 110,000 distinct CDR3 sequences, 9.5% to 15% of which show up once; 1.6% is in the top ten. Time point described: pre-sensitization, week 0. Treatment indicated: therapeutic diphenylcyclopropenone sensitization with weekly scalp DPC. The sample here was whole blood, taken in connection with sensitization to the hapten diphenylcyclopropenone (DPC). Source of these receptors: a woman between 45 and 65 years old with alopecia areata. Some clones in this sample may be carry-over from other donors' samples.

This chain uses TRBV28 with TRBJ1-1; possibly TRBD1 for D (6 bases). Germline CDR1 is MDHEN and CDR2 is SYDVKM. This CDR3 is 14 amino acids long. Trimming took 6 bases from V and 4 from J, leaving 15 bases between them. CDR3 bases: TGTGCCAGCAGCGCGGGGGGGGCCGGCACTGAAGCTTTCTTT. Translated, it gives CASSAGGAGTEAFF. The complete variable domain, with remaining parts taken from reference TRBV28 and TRBJ1-1, reads DVKVTQSSRYLVKRTGEKVFLECVQDMDHENMFWYRQDPGLGLRLIYFSYDVKMKEKGDIPEGYSVSREKKERFSLILESASTNQTSMYLCASSAGGAGTEAFFGQGTRLTVV.

The genes are TRBV12-3 or TRBV12-4 and TRBJ1-5, with D perhaps TRBD1 (5 bases). V lost 3 bases, J lost 9 bases, and 15 bases lay in between. CDR3 length: 14 amino acids. The CDR3 reads CASSFRGEFGPQHF. DNA of the CDR3: TGTGCCAGCAGTTTCCGGGGGGAGTTCGGGCCCCAGCATTTT.

This clonotype has only a few counts. The rearrangement links TRBV4-1 to TRBJ1-5; D not certain. V gave up 0 bases and J gave up 1 base, with 7 bases separating them. The CDR3 is made up of 15 amino acids. Per the germline V gene, CDR1 is MGHRA and CDR2 is YSYEKL. The CDR3 region is CASSQDTGSNQPQHF. In DNA, the CDR3 is TGCGCCAGCAGCCAAGATACGGGAAGCAATCAGCCCCAGCATTTT.

This clonotype was seen a few times. The genes are TRBV20-1 and TRBJ2-7, with D unclear. V dropped 3 bases and J dropped 2 bases, with 5 bases sitting between them. The CDR3 contains 11 residues. The germline V gene encodes CDR1 DFQATT and CDR2 SNEGSKA (reference sequence). CDR3 nucleotides: TGCAGTGCTAGCTCGACCTACGAGCAGTACTTC. Translated: CSASSTYEQYF.

The chain carries TRBV29-1 and TRBJ2-3; D may match TRBD1 or TRBD2 (5 bases each). The germline gives CDR1 SQVTM, CDR2 ANQGSEA. This CDR3 is 13 amino acids long. Trimming shortened V by 3 bases and J by 3 bases, and 10 bases separated the two germline ends. The CDR3 here is CSVEGELTDTQYF. For the CDR3, the DNA is TGCAGCGTTGAGGGGGAGTTGACAGATACGCAGTATTTT.

The CDR3 DNA follows: TGTGCCACCACAATGAACACTGAAGCTTTCTTT. Its protein product is CATTMNTEAFF. The chain has TRBV6-1 and TRBJ1-1; D gene unclear. Between the trimmed V and J ends, which lost 10 bases and 0 bases, there was a span of 6 bases. Germline V gene sequence: CDR1 MNHNS, CDR2 SASEGT. This CDR3 spans 11 amino acids.

V and J are TRBV11-2 and TRBJ2-1; D is unresolved. Trimming stripped 4 bases from V and 10 bases from J, with 11 bases between. The CDR3 consists of 12 residues. The V gene's germline CDR1 is SGHAT and CDR2 FQNNGV. The DNA of the CDR3 is TGTGCCAGCAGCTCGGTGGCAAAGGAGCAGTTCTTC. Protein: CASSSVAKEQFF.

The rearrangement joins TRBV6-5 to TRBJ2-7; 10 bases line up with TRBD1. Trimming removed 6 bases from V and 5 bases from J; junction bases left unmatched: 10. Germline values: CDR1 MNHEY, CDR2 SVGAGI. The CDR3 contains 15 residues. CDR3 nucleotides: TGTGCCAGCAGGAGGGACAGGGGTGATTTTAACGAGCAGTACTTC. The encoded protein is CASRRDRGDFNEQYF.

V usage is TRBV9 and J usage is TRBJ1-1; no firm D call. CDR3 length: 14 amino acids. Trimming removed 0 bases at V and 4 bases at J, with 10 bases between. CDR1 is SGDLS, CDR2 YYNGEE, per germline. The CDR3 sequence: CASSVEVAATEAFF. The CDR3 DNA follows: TGTGCCAGCAGCGTAGAGGTAGCGGCCACTGAAGCTTTCTTT.

The rearrangement links TRBV28 to TRBJ1-2; tentatively, D is TRBD1 (6 bases). Germline values: CDR1 MDHEN, CDR2 SYDVKM. This CDR3 is built from 12 residues. V lost 8 bases to trimming and J lost 4 bases, with 11 bases between them. CDR3 DNA sequence: TGTGCCAGCGGAACAGGGTCCTATGGCTACACCTTC. Protein: CASGTGSYGYTF.

This clonotype was counted ten times or more. J is TRBJ2-1 and V is TRBV6-5; 7 positions agree with TRBD1. Germline values: CDR1 MNHEY, CDR2 SVGAGI. This CDR3 spans 11 amino acids. Trimming at V came to 7 bases and at J to 13 bases, leaving 7 bases not matched to a gene. The CDR3 here is CASTGDSRQFF. CDR3 nucleotide sequence: TGTGCCAGCACCGGGGACAGTCGCCAGTTCTTC.

In its sample, this clonotype was seen many times. The V gene is TRBV2, the J gene TRBJ2-1; TRBD2 might be the D (6 bases). CDR1 is SNHLY and CDR2 is FYNNEI in the germline V gene. The CDR3 has 15 residues. V was trimmed by 3 bases and J by 3 bases, leaving 12 bases between them. CDR3 sequence reads: CASSEEGGSYNEQFF. DNA for the CDR3: TGTGCCAGCAGTGAGGAGGGAGGAAGCTACAATGAGCAGTTCTTC.

This clonotype showed up just a few times. The chain joins TRBV3-1 to TRBJ1-5, with D uncertain. The CDR3 consists of 13 residues. The V gene lost 1 base and the J gene lost 10 bases, with 11 bases spanning the gap. Germline V gene data show CDR1 as LGHDT and CDR2 as YNNKEL (reference sequence). This CDR3 reads CASSQARVQPQHF. For the CDR3, the DNA is TGTGCCAGCAGCCAAGCTCGGGTCCAACCCCAGCATTTT.

This clonotype has at least ten counts. The gene calls are TRBV9 and TRBJ1-3; no definite D call. Germline lookup yields CDR1 SGDLS and CDR2 YYNGEE. The V end was cut by 0 bases, the J end by 4 bases, with 8 bases between. The CDR3 has 14 residues. In DNA form, the CDR3 reads TGTGCCAGCAGCGTAGAAGGATCCGGAAACACCATATATTTT. Its protein product is CASSVEGSGNTIYF.

The rearrangement links TRBV19 to TRBJ2-3; D ambiguous. Germline V lookup: CDR1 LNHDA, CDR2 SQIVND (reference sequence). The CDR3 totals 12 residues. V dropped 3 bases and J dropped 4 bases, with 5 bases sitting between them. The CDR3 reads CASSIPADTQYF. CDR3 sequence (DNA): TGTGCCAGTAGTATTCCGGCAGATACGCAGTATTTT.

In this sample, this clonotype turned up a few times. This chain joins TRBV4-2 and TRBJ2-2; D is tentatively TRBD1 or TRBD2 (5 bases each). V lost 0 bases, J lost 2 bases, and 13 bases lay in between. The CDR3 is 17 residues long. From germline, CDR1 is LGHNA and CDR2 YNFKEQ. The CDR3 DNA follows: TGTGCCAGCAGCCAAGATTTGGTGAGGGGCAACACCGGGGAGCTGTTTTTT. The encoded protein is CASSQDLVRGNTGELFF.

This clonotype turned up a few times. Written as DNA, the CDR3 is TGTGCCAGCAGTTTCAGAGAATTCACAGATACGCAGTATTTT. Translating it yields CASSFREFTDTQYF. The chain has TRBV12-3 or TRBV12-4 and TRBJ2-3; no firm D call. V gave up 3 bases and J gave up 2 bases, with 9 bases separating them. CDR3 size: 14 residues.

This clonotype was detected only a few times. The chain joins TRBV28 to TRBJ1-5; 7 bases match TRBD1. This CDR3 is 15 amino acids long. CDR1 is MDHEN and CDR2 is SYDVKM in the germline V gene. V dropped 8 bases and J dropped 1; count of bases not matched to a gene: 8. The CDR3 sequence: CASGITGVSNQPQHF. The CDR3 region has the DNA TGTGCCAGCGGTATTACAGGGGTAAGCAATCAGCCCCAGCATTTT.

V gene TRBV20-1 combines with J gene TRBJ1-1, with TRBD1 as a possible D gene (6 bases). CDR1 and CDR2 (germline): DFQATT, SNEGSKA (reference sequence). The CDR3 has 15 amino acids. V was pared by 0 bases and J by 2 bases, with 13 bases between. CDR3 amino acids: CSAREGARLNTEAFF. Written as DNA, the CDR3 is TGCAGTGCTAGAGAGGGGGCGCGTCTAAACACTGAAGCTTTCTTT.

This clonotype was seen more than once but under ten times. V gene TRBV11-2 combines with J gene TRBJ2-1; the D is unclear. The germline CDR1 and CDR2 sequences are SGHAT and FQNNGV. V was clipped by 5 bases and J by 6 bases, with 17 bases between them. The CDR3 has 15 residues. CDR3 sequence: CASSPHTTTRNEQFF. The CDR3 coding sequence is TGTGCCAGCAGCCCCCACACCACAACACGCAATGAGCAGTTCTTC.

This clonotype turned up a few times. The J gene is TRBJ1-1, the V gene TRBV6-6; 9 bases match TRBD1. The CDR3 consists of 14 residues. The junction had 9 bases not matched to a gene; V was cut back by 5 bases and J by 8 bases. CDR1 is MNHNY, CDR2 SVGAGI, per germline (reference sequence). Here the CDR3 reads CASSEQGADVEAFF. The CDR3 region has the DNA TGTGCCAGCAGTGAACAGGGGGCGGACGTGGAAGCTTTCTTT.

This clonotype was recorded at least ten times. This chain uses TRBV5-4 with TRBJ1-1; the D gene is possibly TRBD1 (5 bases). The CDR3 length is 11 residues. Germline-derived CDR1 and CDR2 are SGHNT and YYREEE (reference sequence). V lost 5 bases to trimming and J lost 8 bases, with 10 bases between them. The CDR3 DNA reads TGTGCCAGCAGGTCGTGGGGGGAAGCTTTCTTT. It specifies CASRSWGEAFF.

This clonotype appeared a few times. The V and J genes are TRBV29-1 and TRBJ2-5, with 9 bases that match TRBD1. The CDR3 contains 13 residues. The V and J ends lost 6 bases and 4 bases, in that order; junction bases with no gene match: 6. Germline CDR1 and CDR2: SQVTM and ANQGSEA. The DNA of the CDR3 is TGCAGCGTATACAGGGGGCGCGGAGAGACCCAGTACTTC. Its translation: CSVYRGRGETQYF.

Only one count was recorded for this clonotype. The chain uses TRBV29-1 and TRBJ1-1; possibly TRBD1 for D (5 bases). V dropped 8 bases and J dropped 0 bases, with 13 bases sitting between them. CDR1 and CDR2 from the germline V gene are SQVTM and ANQGSEA. The CDR3 covers 13 residues. DNA of the CDR3: TGCAGCCCAAAGGAGGGGCTGAACACTGAAGCTTTCTTT. Its protein product is CSPKEGLNTEAFF.

This chain connects TRBV11-2 to TRBJ2-5, with D possibly TRBD1 on 5 matching bases. CDR1 and CDR2 from the germline V gene are SGHAT and FQNNGV. This CDR3 spans 14 amino acids. V was pared by 3 bases and J by 1 base, with 9 bases between. The chain's CDR3 is CASSFSGFQETQYF. The CDR3 nucleotides are TGTGCCAGCAGCTTCTCAGGGTTCCAAGAGACCCAGTACTTC.

This clonotype was observed many times. An end of the junction does not agree with germline; a read error may underlie this. V is TRBV28 and J is TRBJ1-5; no definite D call. CDR1 and CDR2 (germline): MDHEN, SYDVKM. The CDR3 runs 11 residues. CDR3 in amino acids: CAIMTQRILLF. CDR3 coding DNA: TGTGCCATCATGACCCAAAGGATTCTTCTTTTT.